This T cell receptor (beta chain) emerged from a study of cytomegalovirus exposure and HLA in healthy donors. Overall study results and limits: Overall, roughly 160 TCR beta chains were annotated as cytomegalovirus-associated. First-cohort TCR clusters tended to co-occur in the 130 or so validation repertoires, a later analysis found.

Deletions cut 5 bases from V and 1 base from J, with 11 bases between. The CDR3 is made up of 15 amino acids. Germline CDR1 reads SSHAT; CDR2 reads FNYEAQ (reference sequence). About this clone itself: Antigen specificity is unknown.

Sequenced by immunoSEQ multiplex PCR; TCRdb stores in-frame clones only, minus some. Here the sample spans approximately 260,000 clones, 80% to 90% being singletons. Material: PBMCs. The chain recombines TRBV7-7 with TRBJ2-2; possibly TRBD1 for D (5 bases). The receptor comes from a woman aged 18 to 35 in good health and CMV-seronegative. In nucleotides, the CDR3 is TGTGCCAGCAGCGAAAATACAGGGAACACCGGGGAGCTGTTTTTT. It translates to CASSENTGNTGELFF.